Listed below are T cell receptor beta chains from one sample, sequenced in a study of response to subunit inactivated influenza vaccine. MiXCR was run by TCRdb on the RT-PCR reads, yielding one entry per CDR3 protein. Of about 780,000 distinct CDR3 sequences listed, approximately 17% are singletons. This specimen was PBMCs from blood, taken roughly 5 days after vaccination. The receptors were gathered from a man aged 45-60 years who received an inactivated influenza vaccine. The CDR3 runs from the conserved cysteine through the conserved F or W. D genes are given only for firm matches. Size is stated for part of the rows, as once, few or many counts, or as a class when the clone is expanded.

j_call,clone_size,d_call,v_call,cdr3_aa,cdr3_nt
TRBJ1-5,NA,NA,TRBV20-1,CSAGRRNQPQHF,TGCAGTGCGGGACGGCGCAATCAGCCCCAGCATTTT
TRBJ1-1,few,TRBD1,TRBV29-1,CSVTEQGAMNTEAFF,TGCAGCGTTACCGAACAGGGGGCCATGAACACTGAAGCTTTCTTT
TRBJ1-3,few,NA,TRBV6-5,CASRYREGNTIYF,TGTGCCAGCAGGTATCGTGAAGGAAACACCATATATTTT
TRBJ1-1,NA,NA,TRBV7-9,CASSPGQFEAFF,TGTGCCAGCAGCCCAGGACAGTTTGAAGCTTTCTTT
TRBJ2-1,NA,NA,TRBV9,CASGDQLSYNEQFF,TGTGCCAGTGGTGACCAACTCTCCTACAATGAGCAGTTCTTC
TRBJ2-7,few,TRBD2,TRBV12-3/TRBV12-4,CASTGGLAGVREQYF,TGTGCCAGCACCGGCGGGCTAGCGGGAGTTCGCGAGCAGTACTTC
TRBJ2-7,many,NA,TRBV5-1,CASSSLWKGDEQYF,TGCGCCAGCAGCTCCCTGTGGAAGGGAGACGAGCAGTACTTC
TRBJ1-5,many,NA,TRBV6-1,CASSLDADQPQHF,TGTGCCAGCAGTCTAGATGCCGATCAGCCCCAGCATTTT
TRBJ2-2,once,TRBD1,TRBV4-1,CASSQVGRGRTGELFF,TGCGCCAGCAGCCAAGTCGGCAGGGGGCGGACCGGGGAGCTGTTTTTT
TRBJ2-3,NA,TRBD1,TRBV12-3/TRBV12-4,CASSLETGRGTDTQYF,TGTGCCAGCAGTTTAGAGACAGGGAGAGGCACAGATACGCAGTATTTT
TRBJ2-1,NA,NA,TRBV15,CATSMIHYNEQFF,TGTGCCACCAGCATGATCCACTACAATGAGCAGTTCTTC
TRBJ1-4,NA,NA,TRBV6-1,CASSTGSLGEKLFF,TGTGCCAGCAGTACCGGGTCCCTAGGGGAAAAACTGTTTTTT
TRBJ2-3,few,TRBD1,TRBV20-1,CSGIRGGQGVTDTQYF,TGCAGTGGCATCAGAGGAGGCCAGGGGGTCACAGATACGCAGTATTTT
TRBJ2-3,NA,TRBD2,TRBV10-1,CASKKAGNSTDTQYF,TGCGCCAGCAAAAAAGCGGGAAATAGCACAGATACGCAGTATTTT
TRBJ2-3,few,NA,TRBV12-3/TRBV12-4,CASSRRAYPTDTQYF,TGTGCCAGCAGCCGCCGGGCCTATCCCACAGATACGCAGTATTTT
TRBJ1-2,few,TRBD1,TRBV12-3/TRBV12-4,CASNWGQGAEGYTF,TGTGCCAGCAACTGGGGACAGGGGGCAGAAGGCTACACCTTC
TRBJ1-3,few,TRBD1,TRBV27,CASRPDRSRGNTIYF,TGTGCCAGCAGACCGGACAGGTCCAGGGGAAACACCATATATTTT
TRBJ2-3,few,TRBD2,TRBV7-9,CASSLSSGGNTDTQYF,TGTGCCAGCAGCTTATCCAGCGGGGGTAACACAGATACGCAGTATTTT
TRBJ1-1,NA,NA,TRBV12-3/TRBV12-4,CASGTPMNTEAFF,TGTGCCAGCGGGACACCCATGAACACTGAAGCTTTCTTT
TRBJ2-3,few,NA,TRBV11-2,CASSPSVATYPPTDTQYF,TGTGCCAGCAGCCCCTCGGTAGCTACCTACCCTCCAACAGATACGCAGTATTTT
TRBJ2-7,many,NA,TRBV5-1,CASSFDSSSYEQYF,TGCGCCAGCAGCTTCGACAGCAGCTCCTACGAGCAGTACTTC
TRBJ2-7,few,TRBD2,TRBV4-2,CASSQEGLAFSYEQYF,TGTGCCAGCAGCCAAGAGGGACTAGCGTTCTCCTACGAGCAGTACTTC
TRBJ2-5,NA,NA,TRBV10-3,CATGRDYQETQYF,TGTGCCACCGGCCGGGACTACCAAGAGACCCAGTACTTC
TRBJ2-7,NA,NA,TRBV18,CASSQQRSSYEQYF,TGTGCCAGCTCGCAACAGAGGAGCTCCTACGAGCAGTACTTC
TRBJ2-7,many,TRBD1,TRBV7-9,CASSSSSGTGTYEQYF,TGTGCCAGCAGCTCCTCGTCCGGGACAGGGACCTACGAGCAGTACTTC
TRBJ2-5,many,TRBD1,TRBV5-5,CASSEGTVQETQYF,TGTGCCAGCAGCGAAGGGACAGTACAAGAGACCCAGTACTTC
TRBJ2-2,few,NA,TRBV5-6,CASSSTGTRWELFF,TGTGCCAGCAGCTCCACCGGGACACGATGGGAGCTGTTTTTT
TRBJ2-3,NA,TRBD2,TRBV13,CASSSGLAGGPTDTQYF,TGTGCCAGCAGCTCCGGACTAGCGGGAGGGCCCACAGATACGCAGTATTTT
TRBJ2-1,few,TRBD2,TRBV4-1,CASSQGSGGALGNEQFF,TGCGCCAGCAGCCAAGGGAGCGGGGGGGCCCTAGGAAATGAGCAGTTCTTC
TRBJ1-1,NA,NA,TRBV2,CATGLGRSRGTEAFF,TGTGCCACCGGCTTGGGACGGTCTCGGGGCACTGAAGCTTTCTTT
TRBJ2-7,few,TRBD2,TRBV6-2/TRBV6-3,CASSERGTYEQYF,TGTGCCAGCAGTGAGCGGGGCACCTACGAGCAGTACTTC
TRBJ1-1,NA,NA,TRBV7-8,CASRGNTEAFF,TGTGCGTCCAGGGGTAACACTGAAGCTTTCTTT
TRBJ2-3,few,NA,TRBV5-4,CASSKGQQDTQYF,TGTGCCAGCAGCAAAGGACAGCAAGATACGCAGTATTTT
TRBJ2-5,few,NA,TRBV5-1,CASSLQPGETQYF,TGCGCCAGCAGCCTACAGCCTGGGGAGACCCAGTACTTC
TRBJ2-2,NA,NA,TRBV20-1,CSARGLRVSGELFF,TGCAGTGCTAGAGGTCTCCGGGTCTCCGGGGAGCTGTTTTTT
TRBJ2-3,few,TRBD2,TRBV10-3,CAISLFSSGGPPDTQYF,TGTGCCATCAGCCTCTTCTCTTCGGGAGGGCCACCAGATACGCAGTATTTT
TRBJ2-7,NA,NA,TRBV5-6,CASSLEAGRGYPTEQYF,TGTGCCAGCAGCTTGGAGGCGGGCAGGGGTTACCCAACCGAGCAGTACTTC
TRBJ2-1,many,NA,TRBV9,CASSVEAVLIGEQFF,TGTGCCAGCAGCGTGGAAGCGGTACTAATAGGGGAGCAGTTCTTC
TRBJ2-3,NA,TRBD2,TRBV9,CASSVEAGDPTDTQYF,TGTGCCAGCAGCGTAGAAGCGGGGGACCCCACAGATACGCAGTATTTT
TRBJ1-5,NA,TRBD1,TRBV2,CAIRGTGGNQPQHF,TGTGCCATAAGGGGGACAGGAGGCAATCAGCCCCAGCATTTT
TRBJ1-5,few,NA,TRBV20-1,CSARDRRSNNQPQHF,TGCAGTGCTAGAGATCGTCGAAGTAACAATCAGCCCCAGCATTTT
TRBJ2-1,NA,TRBD1,TRBV7-7,CASSEAGTGGSNEQFF,TGTGCTAGCAGCGAAGCCGGGACAGGGGGATCAAATGAGCAGTTCTTC
TRBJ1-1,NA,NA,TRBV7-9,CASSLETPGVTEAFF,TGTGCCAGCAGCTTAGAGACCCCGGGGGTCACTGAAGCTTTCTTT
TRBJ2-2,many,TRBD1,TRBV5-1,CASSPGQGTNTGELFF,TGCGCCAGCAGCCCAGGACAGGGGACGAACACCGGGGAGCTGTTTTTT
TRBJ2-7,NA,TRBD2,TRBV20-1,CSASPTSGKYEQYF,TGCAGTGCTAGCCCCACTAGCGGGAAATACGAGCAGTACTTC
TRBJ2-5,few,NA,TRBV7-2,CASSPRTTQETQYF,TGTGCCAGCAGCCCCCGGACGACACAAGAGACCCAGTACTTC